This T cell receptor (beta chain) comes out of a study of human thymus T cells. The V and J ends lost 8 bases and 8 bases respectively, with 19 bases between them. CDR3 size: 14 residues. CDR1 and CDR2 (germline): MNHNS, SASEGT. Thymus specimens were resections from corrective heart surgery. Sequenced by immunoSEQ multiplex PCR; TCRdb stores in-frame clones only, minus some. The sample shows some 130,000 clones, about 93% of them seen only once. This clone is a singleton in its sample. The clonotype was recovered from a boy less than two years old with a congenital heart defect but otherwise immunologically healthy. The V call is TRBV6-1, the J call TRBJ2-1, with unresolved D. Sequencing was done on a sample of thymus tissue. The chain's CDR3 is CASRSDPSEDEQFF. Here the CDR3 DNA reads TGTGCCAGCCGCTCTGATCCTAGTGAGGATGAGCAGTTCTTC.